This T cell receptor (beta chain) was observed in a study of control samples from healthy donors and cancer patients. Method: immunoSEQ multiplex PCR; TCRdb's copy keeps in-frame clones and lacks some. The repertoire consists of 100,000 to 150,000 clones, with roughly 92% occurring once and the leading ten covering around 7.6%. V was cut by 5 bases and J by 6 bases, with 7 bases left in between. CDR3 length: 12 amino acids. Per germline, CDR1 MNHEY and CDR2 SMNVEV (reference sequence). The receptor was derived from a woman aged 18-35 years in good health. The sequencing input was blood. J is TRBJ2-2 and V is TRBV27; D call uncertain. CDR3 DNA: TGTGCCAGCAGTAGCCCCCCCGGGGAGCTGTTTTTT. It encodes CASSSPPGELFF.